These 27 T cell receptor beta chains originate from one sample sequenced in a study of blood T cell repertoires in COVID-19. Data came from immunoSEQ multiplex PCR; TCRdb stores just in-frame clones and leaves some out. The table shows hundreds of thousands of clones, with about 86% occurring only once. The sample was peripheral blood. The receptors originated from a woman between 25 and 40 years old who had recovered from COVID-19.

There are a few counts of this clone. V and J are TRBV9 and TRBJ1-1; no clear D gene. The CDR3 covers 13 residues. V shed 6 bases and J shed 0 bases, with 9 bases lying between them. In germline, CDR1 is SGDLS, CDR2 YYNGEE. This CDR3 is CASTGLVNTEAFF. The CDR3 DNA follows: TGTGCCAGCACGGGATTGGTGAACACTGAAGCTTTCTTT.

The rearrangement links TRBV28 to TRBJ1-3; D gene uncertain. Germline V gene sequence: CDR1 MDHEN, CDR2 SYDVKM. The CDR3 runs to 12 residues. Trimming shortened V by 8 bases and J by 4 bases, and 9 bases separated the two germline ends. This CDR3 reads CASLQMGNTIYF. CDR3 in DNA: TGTGCCAGCCTGCAGATGGGAAACACCATATATTTT.

The gene calls are TRBV5-6 and TRBJ1-5; D call uncertain. Trimming cost V 0 bases and J 6 bases, with 7 bases left between them. CDR1 and CDR2 (germline): SGHDT, YYEEEE. This CDR3 comprises 13 residues. CDR3 amino acids: CASSLEEGQPQHF. In DNA, the CDR3 is TGTGCCAGCAGCTTGGAGGAGGGTCAGCCCCAGCATTTT. The complete variable domain, with remaining parts taken from reference TRBV5-6 and TRBJ1-5, reads DAGVTQSPTHLIKTRGQQVTLRCSPKSGHDTVSWYQQALGQGPQFIFQYYEEEERQRGNFPDRFSGHQFPNYSSELNVNALLLGDSALYLCASSLEEGQPQHFGDGTRLSIL.

This chain connects TRBV11-2 to TRBJ2-7; D gene unclear. The CDR3 length is 12 residues. V was trimmed by 7 bases and J by 1 base, leaving 8 bases between them. Germline CDR1 SGHAT, CDR2 FQNNGV. The CDR3 spells CASMGRSYEQYF. The CDR3 nucleotides read TGTGCCAGCATGGGCAGATCCTACGAGCAGTACTTC.

The chain combines TRBV28 with TRBJ1-3; 7 positions agree with TRBD1. Germline V gene data show CDR1 as MDHEN and CDR2 as SYDVKM. This CDR3 comprises 14 residues. V shed 10 bases, J shed 0 bases, and the junction held 6 bases outside the gene matches. The CDR3 DNA reads TGTGCCACGGGACAGACATTCTCTGGAAACACCATATATTTT. Its translation is CATGQTFSGNTIYF.

The rearrangement links TRBV4-1 to TRBJ2-7; D not certain. This CDR3 comprises 16 residues. V lost 1 base, J lost 2 bases, and 15 bases lay in between. CDR1 and CDR2 (germline): MGHRA, YSYEKL. CDR3: CASSQVSDGSAYEQYF. The DNA of the CDR3 is TGCGCCAGCAGCCAAGTCAGCGACGGCTCAGCCTACGAGCAGTACTTC.

The sample holds one count of this clone. The V gene is TRBV30, the J gene TRBJ1-4; the match to TRBD1 covers 9 bases. Germline V gives CDR1 GTSNPN, CDR2 SVGIG (reference sequence). The V and J ends lost 1 base and 11 bases, in that order; junction bases with no gene match: 11. CDR3 length: 15 amino acids. The CDR3 region has the DNA TGTGCCTGGAGTGGCTCGGACAGGGGCGGTGGGAAACTGTTTTTT. The encoded protein is CAWSGSDRGGGKLFF.

V gene TRBV2 combines with J gene TRBJ2-1; D call uncertain. V lost 6 bases and J lost 12, with 6 bases in between. The CDR3 spans 9 residues. CDR1 SNHLY and CDR2 FYNNEI come from the germline V gene. CDR3 sequence (DNA): TGTGCCAGCAGATCGGGGCAGTTCTTC. It codes for CASRSGQFF.

This clone was seen only a few times. The gene calls are TRBV6-7 and TRBJ2-7, with 11 bases that match TRBD2. TRBV6-7 is identified as an open reading frame with a role that is uncertain. This CDR3 has 15 residues. With 5 bases clipped from V and 5 bases from J, the junction kept 8 bases outside the gene matches. CDR3 sequence reads: CASSATSGTWHEQYF. Written as DNA, the CDR3 is TGTGCCAGCAGTGCGACTAGCGGGACTTGGCACGAGCAGTACTTC.

This sequence joins TRBV6-2 or TRBV6-3 and TRBJ2-7, with 9 positions matching TRBD1. CDR3 size: 13 residues. Germline V lookup: CDR1 MNHEY, CDR2 SVGEGT. J lost 2 bases, V lost 5 bases, and 1 base had no gene match. As DNA, the CDR3 is TGTGCCAGCAGTCGGGACAGGGCCTACGAGCAGTACTTC. Amino acid sequence: CASSRDRAYEQYF.

This rearrangement joins TRBV7-3 to TRBJ2-7, with 10 positions matching TRBD1. The J segment lost 4 bases and the V segment lost 5 bases, leaving 8 bases of the junction unmatched. There are 15 residues in the CDR3. Germline CDR1 reads SGHTA; CDR2 reads FQGTGA. This CDR3 is CASSPGTGALYEQYF. CDR3 bases: TGTGCCAGCAGCCCCGGGACAGGGGCACTTTACGAGCAGTACTTC.

This chain uses TRBV6-4 with TRBJ1-2, with TRBD1 as a possible D gene (6 bases). With 3 bases removed from V and 7 bases from J, the gap between germline ends came to 18 bases. The germline V gene encodes CDR1 MRHNA and CDR2 SNTAGT. The CDR3 runs to 15 residues. The CDR3: CASSEGWGRRGGYTF. For the CDR3, the DNA is TGTGCCAGCAGTGAAGGTTGGGGGCGCAGGGGTGGCTACACCTTC.

The chain links TRBV27 to TRBJ2-7; 7 bases line up with TRBD2. The CDR3 contains 15 residues. The germline gives CDR1 MNHEY, CDR2 SMNVEV (reference sequence). The junction had 7 bases not matched to a gene; V was cut back by 0 bases and J by 5 bases. The CDR3, as DNA: TGTGCCAGCAGTTTATCGGGCGGGAGAGTCCACGAGCAGTACTTC. It yields the protein CASSLSGGRVHEQYF.

This clone was detected only once. The chain uses TRBV5-6 and TRBJ2-7; D is unresolved. This CDR3 comprises 12 residues. Trimming left V 4 bases short and J 3 bases short, with 8 bases between. Germline values: CDR1 SGHDT, CDR2 YYEEEE. The CDR3 sequence: CASSLEHYEQYF. For the CDR3, the DNA is TGTGCCAGCAGCCTTGAACACTACGAGCAGTACTTC.

This chain joins TRBV11-3 and TRBJ1-1, with 7 nucleotides matching TRBD1. Germline values: CDR1 SGHNT, CDR2 YENEEA. CDR3 length: 13 residues. V shed 5 bases and J 7 bases; nucleotides not matched to a gene: 7. The CDR3: CASSVDRVHEAFF. CDR3 coding DNA: TGTGCCAGCAGCGTCGACAGGGTTCATGAAGCTTTCTTT.

The chain combines TRBV7-2 with TRBJ1-6, with D hard to call. The germline V gene has CDR1 SGHTA and CDR2 FQGNSA. Trimming pared 0 bases from V and 9 bases from J, leaving 9 bases between. The CDR3 loop spans 14 amino acids. CDR3 region: CASSLAHSGSPLHF. The CDR3 bases are TGTGCCAGCAGCTTAGCTCATAGTGGTTCACCCCTCCACTTT.

The rearrangement links TRBV4-1 to TRBJ2-7, with D perhaps matching TRBD1 (6 bases). Germline CDR1 is MGHRA and CDR2 is YSYEKL. With 4 bases removed from V and 2 bases from J, the gap between germline ends came to 12 bases. CDR3 length equals 14 residues. The CDR3 DNA sequence: TGCGCCAGCAGCCCCAGGGGCGGTCCCTACGAGCAGTACTTC. Residues: CASSPRGGPYEQYF.

The DNA for the CDR3 is TGTGCCAGTAGTATTCTTTGGCGGACAGATACGCAGTATTTT. This gives the protein CASSILWRTDTQYF. The V call is TRBV19, the J call TRBJ2-3, with unresolved D. The germline V gene encodes CDR1 LNHDA and CDR2 SQIVND (reference sequence). Trimming took 3 bases from V and 3 from J, leaving 10 bases between them. There are 14 residues in the CDR3.

The V gene is TRBV25-1, the J gene TRBJ2-1, with 12 bases matching TRBD2. CDR3 length: 15 residues. Germline-derived CDR1 and CDR2 are MGHDK and SYGVNS. The trim removed 5 bases at V and 7 bases at J, leaving 6 bases unmatched. Here the CDR3 reads CASSLLLAGGNEQFF. As DNA, the CDR3 is TGTGCCAGCAGTCTATTACTAGCGGGAGGAAATGAGCAGTTCTTC.

The chain uses TRBV19 and TRBJ2-2, with TRBD1 identical over 7 bases. CDR3 length: 15 amino acids. Trimming took 6 bases from V and 4 from J; bases not matched to a gene: 8. Germline CDR1 and CDR2: LNHDA and SQIVND (reference sequence). CDR3: CASSLRDRSTGELFF. DNA of the CDR3: TGTGCCAGTAGCCTTAGGGACAGAAGCACCGGGGAGCTGTTTTTT.

The chain links TRBV28 to TRBJ1-1; weak D call: TRBD1 (5 bases). The ends were cut back, 7 bases at V and 8 bases at J, with 11 bases in the middle. CDR1 MDHEN and CDR2 SYDVKM come from the germline V gene. This CDR3 is 11 amino acids long. The CDR3 sequence is CASNRPQEAFF. DNA for the CDR3: TGTGCCAGCAACAGGCCTCAGGAAGCTTTCTTT.

CDR3 in amino acids: CASSLLGGFGRLNTEAFF. The CDR3 DNA is TGTGCCAGCAGCTTATTGGGAGGATTTGGACGGCTGAACACTGAAGCTTTCTTT. The gene calls are TRBV7-9 and TRBJ1-1; D gene uncertain. Germline V CDR1 and CDR2: SEHNR, FQNEAQ (reference sequence). V lost 2 bases to trimming and J lost 0 bases, with 19 bases between them. This CDR3 region has 18 residues.

The gene calls are TRBV2 and TRBJ1-2; D remains unclear. V was clipped by 6 bases and J by 4 bases, with 6 bases between them. CDR1 SNHLY and CDR2 FYNNEI come from the germline V gene. The CDR3 has 11 residues. The CDR3 spells CASREGYGYTF. Here the CDR3 DNA reads TGTGCCAGCAGAGAGGGCTATGGCTACACCTTC.

This clone was observed a few times. The rearrangement links TRBV30 to TRBJ1-2, with D hard to call. V was trimmed by 2 bases and J by 7 bases, leaving 14 bases between them. CDR1 GTSNPN and CDR2 SVGIG come from the germline V gene (reference sequence). The CDR3 consists of 13 residues. The CDR3 region is CAWSIGLLGGYTF. Here the CDR3 DNA reads TGTGCCTGGAGTATTGGGTTACTAGGTGGCTACACCTTC.

The V call is TRBV7-8, the J call TRBJ1-5; 7 bases align to TRBD1. Looked up from germline, CDR1 is SGHVS and CDR2 is FQNEAQ. The V segment lost 7 bases and the J segment 2 bases; nucleotides outside the gene matches: 11. This CDR3 spans 16 amino acids. CDR3 in DNA: TGTGCCAGCACCCTAGGGGTCAGGGGGGGCAATCAGCCCCAGCATTTT. Translation gives CASTLGVRGGNQPQHF.

The J gene is TRBJ1-1, the V gene TRBV11-1; D might be TRBD1 (6 bases). Between the trimmed V and J ends, which lost 4 bases and 5 bases, there was a span of 14 bases. Germline CDR1 is SGHAT and CDR2 is FQDESV (reference sequence). This CDR3 is 14 amino acids long. The CDR3 nucleotides read TGTGCCAGCAGCTGGACAGCAAGGCGAACTGAAGCTTTCTTT. Translation: CASSWTARRTEAFF.

The chain is built from TRBV4-1 and TRBJ1-6; D not certain. Trimming shortened V by 0 bases and J by 10 bases, and 13 bases separated the two germline ends. The CDR3 covers 15 residues. Germline V gives CDR1 MGHRA, CDR2 YSYEKL. CDR3 nucleotide sequence: TGCGCCAGCAGCCAAGATCTCGGGATCGGATCACCCCTCCACTTT. Amino acids: CASSQDLGIGSPLHF.